The following is a T cell receptor beta chain sequence with its context. Its antigen remains undetermined. Per-base qualities were not stored, and no clone one base away is much larger. Systemically healthy Caucasian individuals from Russia, some 40 in total and aged about 6 to 90 years, were included as donors. Each donor gave about 9.2 milliliters of peripheral blood, drawn into EDTA-treated Vacutainer tubes. PBMCs were isolated by Ficoll-Paque density-gradient centrifugation, with at least 7 million obtained per sample. Trizol reagent was used to extract total RNA from PBMCs, with at least 5 micrograms per sample. For every donor, flow cytometry on a PBMC aliquot measured the percentage of naive CD45RAhigh/CD27high T cells. Library preparation used 5' RACE. These reads were obtained on an Illumina HiSeq 2500. The second PCR ran for about 6 to 12 cycles and used a J-beta primer mix along with a sample-barcoded 5' primer. A template-switch 5' adaptor carrying 12 random nucleotides introduced a unique molecular identifier onto each TCR beta cDNA molecule. Each sample yielded at least 2.5 million CDR3-containing paired-end reads. First-strand cDNA synthesis was performed from all RNA using the Mint cDNA synthesis kit, with priming by a TRBC-specific oligonucleotide. All cDNA was treated with uracil-DNA glycosylase and then went through a first 18-cycle PCR with the universal primers M1SS and BC2_uni_R. The study's own analysis went as follows. For normalization, 1 million high-quality reads, each with a distinct molecular identifier, were randomly selected from each sample. Instead of being binned into consensus sequences, reads that shared molecular identifiers were thrown out. CDR3 identification, clonotype clustering and error correction used MiTCR with a Q25 quality threshold and the strictest error-elimination algorithm. A nonparametric unseen species model using Euler transformation provided a lower-bound estimate of total TCR beta diversity. The raw public data were reprocessed by TCRdb itself: fastp quality trimming at Q25, MiXCR clonotype calling, in-frame beta chains only. Each entry merges the rows of one CDR3 protein and shows their most common DNA and genes. TCRdb, rather than the study authors, made the V and J calls. Counted in this sample were about 1.5 million distinct CDR3 sequences; about 42% of them appeared once. About 4.1% of the sample belongs to the ten largest clones.

Clipping removes 3 bases from V and 7 bases from J, with 6 as the unmatched junction base count. The CDR3 spans 15 residues, from the cysteine through the phenylalanine. Kept here is only the CDR3 DNA, which spans 45 bases and is read in frame from base 1. The data were obtained in a study of blood T cells in healthy people across ages (dated by TCRdb to the mid-2010s). Some background on the complete study: In model experiments, template switching captured about one uniquely barcoded TCR beta cDNA molecule for every two T cells. Age-related changes in TCR beta repertoire diversity were measured in the study by deep sequencing normalized with unique cDNA molecular identifiers. The donors were split into four age groups: young (average about 15 years), middle-aged (about 40), aged (roughly 65) and long-lived (82). Donors of different ages were randomly distributed across sequencing lanes to avoid experimental bias. For two donors (one aged 18 to 29 and one aged 80 or older), the study analyzed two additional independent replicas of 1 million unique cDNA reads from the same blood draw.

What the work shows at the level of the full study, not this receptor alone: There was a strong correlation between observed TCR beta diversity and the percentage of naive T cells measured by flow cytometry. Compared with the aged group, the long-lived group had more naive CD4+ T cells, fewer expanded clones and increased TCR diversity, a pattern suggesting age selection. Since profiling was done on bulk unsorted PBMCs, naive and antigen-experienced compartments could not be conclusively compared. Estimates of total diversity based on one million sequenced T cells were considered lower bounds and underestimates. Observed TCR beta diversity per million T cells fell roughly linearly with age, and a significant reduction was already apparent by age roughly 40. The CMV infection status of donors was not known, potentially confounding age-related changes in expanded clonotypes.

The specimen was blood. The rearrangement combines TRBV12-3 or TRBV12-4 with TRBJ2-7, with 13 central nucleotides matching TRBD2. The source is a woman under 30 in good health. The nucleotides are TGTGCCAGCAGTTTTGGGACTAGCGGGATTGCTGAGCAGTACTTC. It specifies CASSFGTSGIAEQYF.